This TCR beta chain was recorded in a study of T cell changes during pregnancy in multiple sclerosis. The repertoire was sequenced with immunoSEQ multiplex PCR; TCRdb's copy has only in-frame clones and lacks some. The table shows tens of thousands of clones, with 85% to 95% occurring only once. Germline V gene lookup returns CDR1 MNHGY and CDR2 SAAAGT. This CDR3 region has 17 residues. V shed 2 bases and J 6 bases; nucleotides not matched to a gene: 13. This clonotype originated in a female donor in good health, enrolled as a control in a pregnancy study. The chain links TRBV6-8 to TRBJ1-2, with 9 bases identical to TRBD1. The starting material was peripheral blood, obtained in the first trimester of pregnancy. CDR3 coding DNA: TGTGCCAGCAGTTACCCGCTGGGACAGGGCGATGAAAATGGCTACACCTTC. Encoded protein: CASSYPLGQGDENGYTF.